One sample yielded the 26 T cell receptor beta chains listed below, sequenced in a study of shared clonotypes between healthy human individuals. Repertoires were generated with immunoSEQ multiplex PCR, while TCRdb's copy carries only in-frame clones and drops some. The sample has over a million clones, around 97% seen once; the top ten hold more than 0.9%. The sequencing sample was made of naive CD4+ T cells sorted from blood. Subset of the sample: CD45RA+ positively selected. All receptors come from a young man in good health.

This clone is a singleton in its sample. The chain recombines TRBV18 with TRBJ2-7; possibly TRBD1 for D (6 bases). Trimming removed 4 bases from V and 9 bases from J, with 16 bases in between. The CDR3 has 13 residues. The germline CDR1 and CDR2 sequences are KGHSH and LQKENI. CDR3 DNA: TGTGCCAGCTCACAGGTACAGGGTAAGCCGCAGTACTTC. It specifies CASSQVQGKPQYF.

In this sample, this clone turned up once. The rearrangement links TRBV5-1 to TRBJ2-4; possibly TRBD1 for D (5 bases). V lost 0 bases and J lost 3, with 7 bases in between. Per the germline V gene, CDR1 is SGHRS and CDR2 is YFSETQ. This CDR3 is 14 amino acids long. The CDR3 coding sequence is TGCGCCAGCAGCTTGGAAGGGGTCAAAAACATTCAGTACTTC. Translated: CASSLEGVKNIQYF.

To note about this clone: Other DNA sequences in the sample encode the same CDR3. This rearrangement joins TRBV7-9 to TRBJ1-5; D uncertain. V was cut by 1 base and J by 6 bases, with 10 bases left in between. This CDR3 contains 14 residues. Looked up from germline, CDR1 is SEHNR and CDR2 is FQNEAQ (reference sequence). This chain's CDR3 is CASSLGGLGQPQHF. CDR3 DNA: TGTGCCAGCAGCTTAGGAGGGTTAGGTCAGCCCCAGCATTTT.

To note about this clone: Other DNA sequences in this sample translate to the same CDR3. V usage is TRBV28 and J usage is TRBJ1-5, with 8 nucleotides matching TRBD1. The germline CDR1 and CDR2 sequences are MDHEN and SYDVKM. The V gene end was trimmed by 5 bases and the J gene end by 5 bases; junction bases not matched to a gene: 5. The CDR3 has 14 amino acids. CDR3 coding DNA: TGTGCCAGCAGTCCCGGACAGGGTCATCAGCCCCAGCATTTT. Translated: CASSPGQGHQPQHF.

Turning to this clone: Other DNA sequences in the same sample also yield this CDR3. This sequence joins TRBV18 and TRBJ2-7; 9 bases match TRBD2. The CDR3 runs 14 residues. In germline, CDR1 is KGHSH, CDR2 LQKENI. V lost 2 bases and J lost 2; bases outside the gene matches: 1. CDR3: CASSPLAGAYEQYF. The CDR3 DNA reads as TGTGCCAGCTCACCATTAGCGGGAGCCTACGAGCAGTACTTC. Full variable domain (rest looked up from reference TRBV18 and TRBJ2-7): NAGVMQNPRHLVRRRGQEARLRCSPMKGHSHVYWYRQLPEEGLKFMVYLQKENIIDESGMPKERFSAEFPKEGPSILRIQQVVRGDSAAYFCASSPLAGAYEQYFGPGTRLTVT.

This chain connects TRBV5-1 to TRBJ2-2, with 11 bases aligning to TRBD2. The CDR3 loop spans 18 amino acids. Germline-derived CDR1 and CDR2 are SGHRS and YFSETQ. V was clipped by 4 bases and J by 0 bases; unmatched bases: 8. The CDR3 protein is CASSGGLAETANTGELFF. For the CDR3, the DNA is TGCGCCAGCAGCGGGGGACTAGCGGAGACCGCGAACACCGGGGAGCTGTTTTTT.

The V and J genes are TRBV5-1 and TRBJ2-7; D remains unclear. Germline values: CDR1 SGHRS, CDR2 YFSETQ. The CDR3 runs to 12 residues. Trimming stripped 4 bases from V and 6 bases from J, with 11 bases between. CDR3 amino acids: CASSLDTLEQYF. DNA of the CDR3: TGCGCCAGCAGCCTTGACACTCTCGAGCAGTACTTC.

This sequence joins TRBV7-9 and TRBJ2-1; 9 bases fit TRBD1. The ends lost 6 bases at V and 7 bases at J; junction bases unmatched: 7. CDR3 size: 14 residues. Germline V gene data show CDR1 as SEHNR and CDR2 as FQNEAQ (reference sequence). The DNA of the CDR3 is TGTGCCAGCAGTTCCGGGACAGGGCCAAATGAGCAGTTCTTC. Protein: CASSSGTGPNEQFF. The whole variable domain, filled in from reference TRBV7-9 and TRBJ2-1, reads DTGVSQNPRHKITKRGQNVTFRCDPISEHNRLYWYRQTLGQGPEFLTYFQNEAQLEKSRLLSDRFSAERPKGSFSTLEIQRTEQGDSAMYLCASSSGTGPNEQFFGPGTRLTVL.

The chain recombines TRBV10-1 with TRBJ2-5, with 8 positions matching TRBD1. Losses at the gene ends were 3 bases for V and 3 bases for J; bases not matched to a gene: 12. The CDR3 sequence is 17 residues long. Germline CDR1 reads WNHNN; CDR2 reads SYGVQD (reference sequence). The CDR3 loop is CASSDFAHGQGKETQYF. DNA of the CDR3: TGCGCCAGCAGTGACTTCGCCCACGGACAGGGAAAAGAGACCCAGTACTTC.

As to this clone: Additional DNA sequences in this sample encode the identical CDR3. This chain connects TRBV18 to TRBJ1-4, with 8 nucleotides matching TRBD1. From germline, CDR1 is KGHSH and CDR2 LQKENI. The CDR3 is made up of 15 amino acids. Germline trimming cut 3 bases from V and 5 bases from J; bases unmatched to any gene: 5. CDR3 region: CASSPRGLTNEKLFF. The CDR3 bases are TGTGCCAGCTCACCCAGGGGGCTCACAAATGAAAAACTGTTTTTT. The complete variable domain, with remaining parts taken from reference TRBV18 and TRBJ1-4, reads NAGVMQNPRHLVRRRGQEARLRCSPMKGHSHVYWYRQLPEEGLKFMVYLQKENIIDESGMPKERFSAEFPKEGPSILRIQQVVRGDSAAYFCASSPRGLTNEKLFFGSGTQLSVL.

This sequence joins TRBV2 and TRBJ2-2; D unclear. The germline V and J ends were trimmed by 5 bases and 6 bases, with 10 bases remaining between them. The CDR3 contains 13 residues. CDR1 and CDR2 from the germline V gene are SNHLY and FYNNEI. The CDR3 reads CASSYSSPGELFF. DNA of the CDR3: TGTGCCAGCAGTTATAGTAGCCCCGGGGAGCTGTTTTTT.

V gene TRBV18 combines with J gene TRBJ1-1; D is uncertain. Trimming took off 3 bases at V and 4 bases at J, with 15 bases between the two ends. Per the germline V gene, CDR1 is KGHSH and CDR2 is LQKENI. CDR3 length: 15 amino acids. The CDR3 sequence is CASSPEAGVVTEAFF. The CDR3 DNA sequence: TGTGCCAGCTCACCGGAGGCAGGCGTAGTCACTGAAGCTTTCTTT.

The chain is built from TRBV28 and TRBJ1-2, with a weak D call TRBD1 (6 bases). V was pared by 5 bases and J by 8 bases, with 15 bases between. CDR1 and CDR2 from the germline V gene are MDHEN and SYDVKM. The CDR3 is made up of 13 amino acids. The CDR3 DNA reads as TGTGCCAGCAGTCCGTACAGGGAAATCGGCTACACCTTC. Its protein is CASSPYREIGYTF.

This clone came up a few times. The sample holds other DNA sequences that translate to the same CDR3. The rearrangement joins TRBV7-9 to TRBJ2-2; no clear D. Trimming took off 1 base at V and 2 bases at J, with 8 bases between the two ends. Per the germline V gene, CDR1 is SEHNR and CDR2 is FQNEAQ (reference sequence). The CDR3 loop spans 15 amino acids. CDR3 region: CASSLGTSNTGELFF. In nucleotides, the CDR3 is TGTGCCAGCAGCTTAGGGACGTCTAACACCGGGGAGCTGTTTTTT.

In the case of this clone: Other DNA sequences in this specimen translate into the identical CDR3. V gene TRBV9 combines with J gene TRBJ2-3; D remains unclear. Trimming shortened V by 0 bases and J by 4 bases, and 9 bases separated the two germline ends. Germline V gene lookup returns CDR1 SGDLS and CDR2 YYNGEE. This CDR3 has 14 residues. The CDR3 nucleotides are TGTGCCAGCAGCGTAGAAGGTAGGGCAGATACGCAGTATTTT. It encodes CASSVEGRADTQYF. Using reference TRBV9 and TRBJ2-3 for the parts outside the CDR3, the full variable domain is DSGVTQTPKHLITATGQRVTLRCSPRSGDLSVYWYQQSLDQGLQFLIQYYNGEERAKGNILERFSAQQFPDLHSELNLSSLELGDSALYFCASSVEGRADTQYFGPGTRLTVL.

This clone was counted only a few times. This chain links TRBV4-2 with TRBJ2-1, with 7 bases matching TRBD2. The ends lost 4 bases at V and 7 bases at J; junction bases unmatched: 7. This CDR3 spans 14 amino acids. Germline V gene lookup returns CDR1 LGHNA and CDR2 YNFKEQ. CDR3 sequence: CASSPLISGNEQFF. The CDR3 coding sequence is TGTGCCAGCAGCCCGCTTATTAGCGGGAATGAGCAGTTCTTC.

The chain recombines TRBV29-1 with TRBJ2-7; TRBD1 or TRBD2 may be the D gene (5 bases each). The V gene's germline CDR1 is SQVTM and CDR2 ANQGSEA. Trimming removed 7 bases from V and 7 bases from J, with 23 bases in between. The CDR3 spans 14 residues. The CDR3 reads CSARGPGTLGEQYF. As DNA, the CDR3 is TGCAGCGCACGAGGGCCCGGGACCTTGGGGGAGCAGTACTTC.

CDR3 bases: TGTGCCAGCTCACAACTAGCAGTAACGGATACGCAGTATTTT. Translating gives CASSQLAVTDTQYF. The chain has TRBV18 and TRBJ2-3, with a possible D match to TRBD2 (6 bases). V was clipped by 4 bases and J by 6 bases, with 14 bases between them. Per germline, CDR1 KGHSH and CDR2 LQKENI. CDR3 length: 14 amino acids.

This sequence joins TRBV5-1 and TRBJ2-1, with 9 bases aligning to TRBD2. Germline CDR1 SGHRS, CDR2 YFSETQ. The ends lost 5 bases at V and 2 bases at J; junction bases unmatched: 14. The CDR3 length is 18 residues. The CDR3 DNA follows: TGCGCCAGCAGGTTGTGGGGTTTGGGGACTAGCCCCTACAATGAGCAGTTCTTC. It specifies CASRLWGLGTSPYNEQFF.

The chain carries TRBV5-6 and TRBJ2-1; 9 nucleotides align to TRBD2. After removal of 4 bases from V and 3 bases from J, the junction contained 8 bases not matched to a gene. The CDR3 loop spans 16 amino acids. From germline, CDR1 is SGHDT and CDR2 YYEEEE. CDR3 region: CASSQELAGDYNEQFF. CDR3 nucleotides: TGTGCCAGCAGCCAAGAACTAGCGGGCGACTACAATGAGCAGTTCTTC.

The CDR3 nucleotides read TGTGCCAGTAGTATTATGGGAGACCTAAGCTCCTACGAGCAGTACTTC. Translation gives CASSIMGDLSSYEQYF. The chain joins TRBV19 to TRBJ2-7, with D possibly matching TRBD2 (5 bases). V lost 3 bases and J 0 bases, leaving 15 bases between the germline ends. The CDR3 is made up of 16 amino acids. Germline CDR1 LNHDA, CDR2 SQIVND (reference sequence). The full variable domain, rest sourced from reference TRBV19 and TRBJ2-7, is DGGITQSPKYLFRKEGQNVTLSCEQNLNHDAMYWYRQDPGQGLRLIYYSQIVNDFQKGDIAEGYSVSREKKESFPLTVTSAQKNPTAFYLCASSIMGDLSSYEQYFGPGTRLTVT.

The chain links TRBV6-5 to TRBJ2-5, with a weak D call TRBD2 (6 bases). Germline CDR1 is MNHEY and CDR2 is SVGAGI. V lost 6 bases, J lost 1 base, and 9 bases lay in between. This CDR3 is 13 amino acids long. In nucleotides, the CDR3 is TGTGCCAGCAGACAGCGGGCCCAAGAGACCCAGTACTTC. This translates into CASRQRAQETQYF.

The rearrangement links TRBV2 to TRBJ2-2, with D tentatively TRBD1 or TRBD2 (7 bases each). Germline V gene data show CDR1 as SNHLY and CDR2 as FYNNEI. The CDR3 runs to 16 residues. Trimming removed 4 bases at V and 7 bases at J, with 19 bases between. The CDR3 DNA is TGTGCCAGCAGTGCCCGGGGGGACAGACACGTCGGGGAGCTGTTTTTT. This codes for CASSARGDRHVGELFF.

The chain has TRBV7-8 and TRBJ2-1; D is perhaps TRBD2 (6 bases). Looked up from germline, CDR1 is SGHVS and CDR2 is FQNEAQ. V was shortened by 3 bases and J by 7 bases, with 16 bases between the two germline ends. The CDR3 has 15 residues. The DNA for the CDR3 is TGTGCCAGCAGCTTTGGGGTAAGCGGGCGGAATGAGCAGTTCTTC. This encodes CASSFGVSGRNEQFF. The variable domain in full, completed from reference TRBV7-8 and TRBJ2-1, reads GAGVSQSPRYKVAKRGQDVALRCDPISGHVSLFWYQQALGQGPEFLTYFQNEAQLDKSGLPSDRFFAERPEGSVSTLKIQRTQQEDSAVYLCASSFGVSGRNEQFFGPGTRLTVL.

The chain is built from TRBV6-6 and TRBJ2-4, with no clear D. The CDR3 totals 12 residues. From germline, CDR1 is MNHNY and CDR2 SVGAGI (reference sequence). Deletions cut 2 bases from V and 7 bases from J, with 6 bases between. The CDR3 region is CASSYDANIQYF. In DNA form, the CDR3 reads TGTGCCAGCAGTTACGACGCCAACATTCAGTACTTC.

This clone appeared once. The chain links TRBV11-3 to TRBJ2-1, with D perhaps TRBD2 (5 bases). CDR1 and CDR2 (germline): SGHNT, YENEEA. Trimming left V 1 base short and J 5 bases short, with 9 bases between. The length of the CDR3 is 14 residues. The CDR3 nucleotides are TGTGCCAGCAGCTTAGCAGCGGCTAACAATGAGCAGTTCTTC. This gives the protein CASSLAAANNEQFF.